Listed below are T cell receptor beta chains from one sample, sequenced in a study of blood T cell repertoires in COVID-19. Produced via immunoSEQ multiplex PCR; TCRdb's table is partial and in-frame only. Of approximately 100,000 clones listed, about 89% are singletons. Sequenced input: peripheral blood. The source of these receptors is a human donor with acute or convalescent COVID-19. The donor label of this sample is uncertain. CDR3s include the opening cysteine and the closing phenylalanine or tryptophan. D genes are given only for firm matches. Size tells how often a clone was seen (once, few, many) or the class of an expanded clone, and some rows leave it out.

CDR3 length | D gene | clone size | J gene | V gene | CDR3 protein | CDR3 DNA
17 | TRBD2 | . | TRBJ2-5 | TRBV11-2 | CASSLESLAGGQETQYF | TGTGCCAGCAGCTTAGAAAGCCTAGCGGGGGGCCAAGAGACCCAGTACTTC
13 | . | . | TRBJ2-3 | TRBV15 | CATTQQGTDTQYF | TGTGCCACCACCCAACAGGGTACCGATACGCAGTATTTT
17 | . | . | TRBJ1-5 | TRBV19 | CASSMIAEPYGNQPQHF | TGTGCCAGTAGTATGATCGCAGAACCTTATGGTAATCAGCCCCAGCATTTT
17 | TRBD2 | . | TRBJ2-7 | TRBV9 | CASSGEGGLAEPYEQYF | TGTGCCAGCAGCGGCGAGGGTGGACTAGCGGAGCCCTACGAGCAGTACTTC
14 | TRBD1 | . | TRBJ1-1 | TRBV5-1 | CASSITGEGTEAFF | TGCGCCAGCAGCATTACAGGGGAAGGGACTGAAGCTTTCTTT
13 | TRBD1 | . | TRBJ1-5 | TRBV6-5 | CASRQGLNQPQHF | TGTGCCAGTAGACAGGGCCTCAATCAGCCCCAGCATTTT
14 | . | . | TRBJ2-7 | TRBV2 | CASSASDQHYEQYF | TGTGCCAGCAGTGCTAGTGACCAACACTACGAGCAGTACTTC
14 | . | . | TRBJ1-2 | TRBV3-1/TRBV3-2 | CASSQGGGRGGYTF | TGTGCCAGCAGCCAAGGCGGGGGCCGAGGGGGCTACACCTTC
14 | TRBD2 | . | TRBJ2-1 | TRBV3-1/TRBV3-2 | CASNGLAGETEQFF | TGTGCCAGCAACGGACTAGCGGGAGAGACTGAGCAGTTCTTC
15 | . | . | TRBJ1-5 | TRBV6-1 | CASSESFGNNQPQHF | TGTGCCAGCAGTGAATCTTTCGGGAACAATCAGCCCCAGCATTTT
13 | . | few | TRBJ1-2 | TRBV28 | CASSLDGNYGYTF | TGTGCCAGCAGTTTAGACGGGAACTATGGCTACACCTTC
17 | TRBD2 | . | TRBJ2-7 | TRBV7-2 | CASSLGGVAGGIREQYF | TGTGCCAGCAGCTTAGGAGGGGTAGCGGGGGGTATTCGGGAGCAGTACTTC
13 | . | . | TRBJ2-3 | TRBV6-4 | CASSAHEGDTQYF | TGTGCCAGCAGTGCCCACGAGGGAGATACGCAGTATTTT
17 | . | . | TRBJ2-5 | TRBV19 | CASSILYAQGLQETQYF | TGTGCCAGTAGTATCTTATACGCGCAGGGCCTCCAAGAGACCCAGTACTTC
14 | . | . | TRBJ2-7 | TRBV18 | CASSPRQSTYEQYF | TGTGCCAGCTCACCGCGGCAGTCTACCTACGAGCAGTACTTC
14 | . | . | TRBJ1-1 | TRBV19 | CASTPGLGNTEAFF | TGTGCCAGCACACCGGGACTGGGCAACACTGAAGCTTTCTTT
15 | TRBD1 | . | TRBJ2-7 | TRBV7-8 | CASSTPTQGAHEQYF | TGTGCCAGCAGCACTCCGACACAGGGGGCACACGAGCAGTACTTC
17 | . | . | TRBJ2-5 | TRBV6-2/TRBV6-3 | CASSYTPQGGYQETQYF | TGTGCCAGCAGTTACACCCCCCAGGGGGGATACCAAGAGACCCAGTACTTC
16 | . | once | TRBJ2-1 | TRBV5-1 | CASNIGSSGGINEQFF | TGCGCCAGCAACATAGGATCATCGGGGGGCATCAATGAGCAGTTCTTC
13 | . | once | TRBJ1-5 | TRBV3-1/TRBV3-2 | CASSQGPGQPQHF | TGTGCCAGCAGCCAAGGGCCAGGGCAGCCCCAGCATTTT
18 | TRBD2 | . | TRBJ2-3 | TRBV19 | CASSIPFGGGASTDTQYF | TGTGCCAGTAGTATCCCCTTCGGCGGGGGGGCAAGTACAGATACGCAGTATTTT
14 | TRBD1 | once | TRBJ1-1 | TRBV6-1 | CASSETRDSTEAFF | TGTGCCAGCAGTGAAACCCGGGACAGCACTGAAGCTTTCTTT
15 | TRBD1 | . | TRBJ1-3 | TRBV6-5 | CASSRSGGPGNTIYF | TGTGCCAGCAGCCGATCAGGGGGGCCTGGAAACACCATATATTTT
13 | TRBD1 | . | TRBJ1-6 | TRBV27 | CASQGQAKRTLHF | TGTGCCAGTCAGGGACAGGCCAAGAGAACCCTCCACTTT
14 | . | . | TRBJ1-3 | TRBV25-1 | CASSDTVSGNTIYF | TGTGCCAGCAGTGACACAGTCTCTGGAAACACCATATATTTT
15 | . | . | TRBJ2-2 | TRBV6-5 | CASSRQLRGFGELFF | TGTGCCAGCAGCCGACAGTTAAGGGGGTTCGGGGAGCTGTTTTTT
15 | TRBD2 | . | TRBJ2-7 | TRBV6-6 | CASQPTSGSSYEQYF | TGTGCCAGCCAACCGACTAGCGGGAGCTCGTACGAGCAGTACTTC
15 | . | . | TRBJ1-5 | TRBV6-2/TRBV6-3 | CASSYGGSVGQPQHF | TGTGCCAGCAGTTACGGGGGGTCAGTAGGGCAGCCCCAGCATTTT
13 | TRBD1 | . | TRBJ1-1 | TRBV6-6 | CASSIGTGRQAFF | TGTGCCAGCAGCATTGGGACAGGCCGTCAAGCTTTCTTT
14 | . | . | TRBJ2-5 | TRBV7-2 | CASSLSGLQETQYF | TGTGCCAGCAGCTTGTCGGGGTTACAAGAGACCCAGTACTTC
17 | . | . | TRBJ2-2 | TRBV11-2 | CASSSFLGTADTGELFF | TGTGCCAGCAGCTCCTTTCTCGGGACTGCAGACACCGGGGAGCTGTTTTTT
14 | . | . | TRBJ1-6 | TRBV9 | CASSARPGNSPLHF | TGTGCCAGCAGCGCCCGACCGGGTAATTCACCCCTCCACTTT
18 | TRBD2 | once | TRBJ2-5 | TRBV7-2 | CASSLALLAGGPWETQYF | TGTGCCAGCAGCTTAGCCTTACTAGCGGGAGGGCCGTGGGAGACCCAGTACTTC
15 | TRBD1 | . | TRBJ1-1 | TRBV24-1 | CATSDGGQGASEAFF | TGTGCCACCAGTGATGGGGGACAGGGGGCCTCTGAAGCTTTCTTT
14 | . | few | TRBJ1-5 | TRBV27 | CASSLGGSNQPQHF | TGTGCCAGCAGTTTGGGAGGGAGCAATCAGCCCCAGCATTTT
18 | TRBD2 | . | TRBJ2-7 | TRBV5-1 | CASPRAFLAGSSSYEQYF | TGCGCCAGCCCACGGGCTTTCCTAGCGGGATCGAGCTCCTACGAGCAGTACTTC
14 | . | . | TRBJ1-1 | TRBV19 | CASSTQGLGTEAFF | TGTGCCAGTAGTACCCAGGGGTTAGGCACTGAAGCTTTCTTT
12 | . | . | TRBJ1-3 | TRBV30 | CAWSPSGNTIYF | TGTGCCTGGAGCCCATCCGGAAACACCATATATTTT
15 | TRBD1 | . | TRBJ2-5 | TRBV6-2/TRBV6-3 | CASSDGTGGQETQYF | TGTGCCAGCAGTGACGGGACAGGGGGACAAGAGACCCAGTACTTC
15 | . | . | TRBJ1-1 | TRBV7-3 | CASSVTNLQGVEAFF | TGTGCCAGCAGCGTAACAAATTTACAGGGCGTTGAAGCTTTCTTT
15 | TRBD1 | few | TRBJ1-5 | TRBV19 | CASSKGQGPNQPQHF | TGTGCCAGTAGTAAGGGACAGGGGCCCAATCAGCCCCAGCATTTT
17 | TRBD1 | . | TRBJ2-6 | TRBV25-1 | CASSARTGTPGANVLTF | TGTGCCAGCAGTGCCCGGACAGGGACCCCTGGGGCCAACGTCCTGACTTTC
14 | TRBD1 | once | TRBJ1-5 | TRBV5-1 | CASSAGQSNQPQHF | TGCGCCAGCAGCGCGGGACAGTCTAATCAGCCCCAGCATTTT
15 | TRBD1 | . | TRBJ1-6 | TRBV19 | CASSISGQGHSPLHF | TGTGCCAGTAGTATTTCGGGACAGGGGCACTCACCCCTCCACTTT
17 | TRBD2 | . | TRBJ2-1 | TRBV4-3 | CASSQTPGGEAYNEQFF | TGCGCCAGCAGCCAAACCCCGGGGGGGGAGGCCTACAATGAGCAGTTCTTC
18 | . | . | TRBJ2-2 | TRBV6-4 | CASSDSGGGTALPGELFF | TGTGCCAGCAGTGACTCGGGCGGGGGGACAGCCCTCCCCGGGGAGCTGTTTTTT
14 | . | . | TRBJ1-3 | TRBV19 | CASNGGGHLNTIYF | TGTGCCAGTAATGGAGGAGGGCACCTAAACACCATATATTTT
15 | TRBD1 | once | TRBJ2-3 | TRBV6-1 | CASSRPGQGTYTQYF | TGTGCCAGCAGTCGGCCGGGACAGGGCACCTATACGCAGTATTTT
14 | . | . | TRBJ2-7 | TRBV11-2 | CASSLGHSSYEQYF | TGTGCCAGCAGCTTAGGACATAGCTCCTACGAGCAGTACTTC
15 | TRBD1 | . | TRBJ1-1 | TRBV3-1/TRBV3-2 | CASSQGRGQGAEAFF | TGTGCCAGCAGCCAAGGGAGAGGACAGGGAGCTGAAGCTTTCTTT